This T cell receptor beta chain comes out of a study of T cell clusters in autoimmune cytopenias. General study findings and limits: Healthy donors had roughly 3-fold more exclusive TRB clusters than active autoimmune hepatitis patients. TRB repertoire shifts in secondary cytopenia and chronic lymphocytic leukemia mostly reflected lymphoma, not autoimmunity.

To note about this clonotype: What it binds is unknown.

Each sample's input was about 270 ng genomic DNA, some 38,000 genome equivalents. TRB rearrangements were amplified by touch-down multiplex PCR with mixed TRB-A/B primers. Reprocessing the multiplex PCR reads, TCRdb reports a single entry for every CDR3 protein and omits DNA. Across around 15,000 distinct CDR3 sequences, the top ten clones capture approximately 2% of the sample. Germline CDR1 LNHNV, CDR2 YYDKDF (reference sequence). The CDR3 totals 15 residues. The sample consisted of peripheral blood. The clonotype was recovered from a human donor with an autoimmune cytopenia or autoimmune hepatitis (not recorded which). This chain links TRBV15 with TRBJ2-3; no DNA is available, so the TRBD1 call from TCRdb remains unchecked. CDR3 sequence: CATSRGDRGTDTQYF.